These 10 T cell receptor beta chains were sequenced from one sample in a study of cytomegalovirus exposure and HLA in healthy donors. Use of 60 Vbeta and 13 Jbeta primers characterized the PCR. Clones were sequenced by immunoSEQ multiplex PCR, and TCRdb holds only the in-frame ones, with some missing. The sample lists about 130,000 clones; roughly 80% were seen once. The sample was PBMCs. All receptors derive from a man between 18 and 29 years old in good health and CMV-seropositive.

Only a few counts were recorded for this clone. The CDR3 DNA reads TGCGCCAGCAGCCATGAAAGACAGCTTTTAATGAAAGAACTGTTTTTT. Protein: CASSHERQLLMKELFF. The rearrangement joins TRBV4-3 to TRBJ1-4, with D possibly TRBD1 on 5 matching bases. Trimming pared 3 bases from V and 12 bases from J, leaving 23 bases between. The CDR3 loop spans 16 amino acids. Per the germline V gene, CDR1 is LGHNA and CDR2 is YSLEER.

The J gene is TRBJ2-3, the V gene TRBV7-8, with D maybe TRBD2 (5 bases). CDR3 length equals 15 residues. V was shortened by 8 bases and J by 2 bases, with 17 bases between the two germline ends. CDR1 and CDR2 from the germline V gene are SGHVS and FQNEAQ. The CDR3 reads CASGEPRGITDTQYF. For the CDR3, the DNA is TGTGCCAGCGGCGAACCACGGGGTATCACAGATACGCAGTATTTT.

V and J are TRBV6-1 and TRBJ1-1; a possible D gene is TRBD1 (6 bases). The CDR3 extends over 12 amino acids. V lost 6 bases and J lost 5, with 10 bases in between. Germline CDR1 MNHNS, CDR2 SASEGT. CDR3 bases: TGTGCCAGCAGCAGGGGAGATACTGAAGCTTTCTTT. Encoded protein: CASSRGDTEAFF.

The chain uses TRBV6-9 and TRBJ2-3; D perhaps matches TRBD2 (6 bases). The germline CDR1 and CDR2 sequences are MNHGY and SVAAGI. This CDR3 region has 18 residues. The V end lost 2 bases, the J end lost 2 bases, and 20 bases lay between the germline ends. The CDR3 DNA reads TGTGCCAGCAGTTATCATTCGGAGGGGCGGCGGGACACAGATACGCAGTATTTT. Its protein is CASSYHSEGRRDTDTQYF.

The chain links TRBV7-2 to TRBJ2-7; D is uncertain. Trimming removed 5 bases from V and 4 bases from J, with 9 bases in between. The CDR3 runs to 12 residues. The V gene's germline CDR1 is SGHTA and CDR2 FQGNSA. CDR3 sequence (DNA): TGTGCCAGCAGCCGGCCGGGTTACGAGCAGTACTTC. This codes for CASSRPGYEQYF.

The gene calls are TRBV5-6 and TRBJ2-7, with 8 nucleotides matching TRBD2. Losses at the gene ends were 4 bases for V and 1 base for J; bases not matched to a gene: 7. CDR1 and CDR2 from the germline V gene are SGHDT and YYEEEE. The CDR3 loop spans 15 amino acids. In DNA form, the CDR3 reads TGTGCCAGCAGCATAGGGTCGGGAGGGTCCTACGAGCAGTACTTC. Its protein product is CASSIGSGGSYEQYF.

This clone was picked up one time. The rearrangement joins TRBV19 to TRBJ1-3; D not resolved. Looked up from germline, CDR1 is LNHDA and CDR2 is SQIVND (reference sequence). This CDR3 contains 13 residues. V lost 9 bases to trimming and J lost 0 bases, with 9 bases between them. CDR3 nucleotides: TGTGCCAGCCGATCCTACTCTGGAAACACCATATATTTT. This gives the protein CASRSYSGNTIYF.

This chain uses TRBV19 with TRBJ1-1; TRBD1 might be the D (6 bases). From germline, CDR1 is LNHDA and CDR2 SQIVND (reference sequence). The CDR3 runs 13 residues. The germline V and J ends were trimmed by 5 bases and 1 base, with 8 bases remaining between them. DNA of the CDR3: TGTGCCAGTAGTGGACAGAAGAACACTGAAGCTTTCTTT. Translated, it gives CASSGQKNTEAFF.

The chain is built from TRBV12-5 and TRBJ1-2; 10 nucleotides match TRBD1. This CDR3 has 17 amino acids. The J segment lost 6 bases and the V segment lost 1 base, leaving 11 bases of the junction unmatched. CDR1 is LGHNT and CDR2 is FRNRAP in the germline V gene. The CDR3 nucleotides are TGTGCTAGTGGTTTGGGAATCGGGACAGGGGTCTATCATGGCTACACCTTC. It is translated as CASGLGIGTGVYHGYTF.

The genes are TRBV10-3 and TRBJ2-5, with 7 bases lining up with TRBD1. Germline-derived CDR1 and CDR2 are ENHRY and SYGVKD. V lost 3 bases to trimming and J lost 3 bases; unmatched junction nucleotides: 1. This CDR3 has 13 residues. The CDR3: CAISEDREETQYF. In nucleotides, the CDR3 is TGTGCCATCAGTGAAGACAGGGAAGAGACCCAGTACTTC.